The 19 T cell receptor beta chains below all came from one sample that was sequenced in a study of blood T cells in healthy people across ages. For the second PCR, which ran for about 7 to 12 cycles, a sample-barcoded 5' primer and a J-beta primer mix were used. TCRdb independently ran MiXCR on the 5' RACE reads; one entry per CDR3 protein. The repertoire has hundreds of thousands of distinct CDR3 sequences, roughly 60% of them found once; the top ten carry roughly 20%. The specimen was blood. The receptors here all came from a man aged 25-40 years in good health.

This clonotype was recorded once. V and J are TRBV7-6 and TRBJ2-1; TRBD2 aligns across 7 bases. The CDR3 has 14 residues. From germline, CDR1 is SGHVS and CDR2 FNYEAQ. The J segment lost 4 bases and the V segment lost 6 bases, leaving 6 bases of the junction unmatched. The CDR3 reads CASRRGGEYNEQFF. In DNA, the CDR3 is TGTGCCAGCAGGCGTGGGGGGGAATACAATGAGCAGTTCTTC.

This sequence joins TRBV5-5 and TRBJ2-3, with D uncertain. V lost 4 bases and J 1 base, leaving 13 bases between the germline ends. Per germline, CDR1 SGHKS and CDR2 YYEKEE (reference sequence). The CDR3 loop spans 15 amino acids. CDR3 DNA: TGTGCCAGCAGCCTGGTTGGACGGGGCACAGATACGCAGTATTTT. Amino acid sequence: CASSLVGRGTDTQYF.

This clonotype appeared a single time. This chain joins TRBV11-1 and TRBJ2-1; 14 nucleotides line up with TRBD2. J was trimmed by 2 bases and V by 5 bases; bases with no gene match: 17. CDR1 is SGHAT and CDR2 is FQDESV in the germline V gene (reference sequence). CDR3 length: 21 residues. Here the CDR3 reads CASSPQKSGLAGAQTYNEQFF. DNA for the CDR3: TGTGCCAGCAGCCCCCAAAAGTCGGGACTAGCGGGAGCCCAGACCTACAATGAGCAGTTCTTC.

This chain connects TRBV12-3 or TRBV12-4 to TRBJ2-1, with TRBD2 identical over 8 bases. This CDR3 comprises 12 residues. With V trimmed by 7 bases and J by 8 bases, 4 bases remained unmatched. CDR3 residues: CASTAGGHEQFF. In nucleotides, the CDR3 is TGTGCCAGCACCGCGGGGGGCCATGAGCAGTTCTTC.

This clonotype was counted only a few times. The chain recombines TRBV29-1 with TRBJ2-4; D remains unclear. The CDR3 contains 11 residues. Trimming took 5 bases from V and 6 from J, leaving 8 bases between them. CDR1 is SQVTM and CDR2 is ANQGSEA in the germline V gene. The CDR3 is CSVITVNIQYF. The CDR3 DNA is TGCAGCGTTATCACAGTAAACATTCAGTACTTC. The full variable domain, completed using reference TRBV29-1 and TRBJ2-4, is SAVISQKPSRDICQRGTSLTIQCQVDSQVTMMFWYRQQPGQSLTLIATANQGSEATYESGFVIDKFPISRPNLTFSTLTVSNMSPEDSSIYLCSVITVNIQYFGAGTRLSVL.

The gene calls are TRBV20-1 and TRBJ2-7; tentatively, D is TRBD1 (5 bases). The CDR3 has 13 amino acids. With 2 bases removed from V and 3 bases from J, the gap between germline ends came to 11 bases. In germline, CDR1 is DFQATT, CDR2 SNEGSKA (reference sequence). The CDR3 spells CSARTTASYEQYF. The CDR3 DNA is TGCAGTGCTAGAACGACAGCGAGCTACGAGCAGTACTTC.

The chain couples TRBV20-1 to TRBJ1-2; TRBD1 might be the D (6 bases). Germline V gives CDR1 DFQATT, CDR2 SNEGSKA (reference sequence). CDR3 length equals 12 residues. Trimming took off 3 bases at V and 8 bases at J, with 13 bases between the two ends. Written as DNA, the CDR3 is TGCAGTGCTAGTACGGGGGCGGGAGGCTACACCTTC. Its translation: CSASTGAGGYTF.

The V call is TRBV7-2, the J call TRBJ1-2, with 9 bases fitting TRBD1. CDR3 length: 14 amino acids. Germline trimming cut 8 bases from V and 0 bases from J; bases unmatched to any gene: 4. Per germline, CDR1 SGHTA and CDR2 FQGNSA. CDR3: CASQTGGTNYGYTF. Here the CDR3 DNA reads TGTGCCAGCCAGACAGGGGGAACTAACTATGGCTACACCTTC.

CDR3 loop: CAIRADSTEAFF. The CDR3 nucleotides are TGTGCCATCAGGGCCGACAGCACTGAAGCTTTCTTT. The chain recombines TRBV10-3 with TRBJ1-1; D perhaps matches TRBD1 (5 bases). Germline CDR1 reads ENHRY; CDR2 reads SYGVKD. Trimming left V 6 bases short and J 4 bases short, with 9 bases between. CDR3 length: 12 amino acids.

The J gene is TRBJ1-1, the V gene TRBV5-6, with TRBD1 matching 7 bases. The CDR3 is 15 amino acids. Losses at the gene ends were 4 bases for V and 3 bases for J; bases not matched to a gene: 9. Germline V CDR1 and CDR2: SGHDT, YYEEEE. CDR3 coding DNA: TGTGCCAGCAGCACCGGACAGGAGGGGGACACTGAAGCTTTCTTT. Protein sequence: CASSTGQEGDTEAFF. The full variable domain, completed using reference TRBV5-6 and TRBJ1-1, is DAGVTQSPTHLIKTRGQQVTLRCSPKSGHDTVSWYQQALGQGPQFIFQYYEEEERQRGNFPDRFSGHQFPNYSSELNVNALLLGDSALYLCASSTGQEGDTEAFFGQGTRLTVV.

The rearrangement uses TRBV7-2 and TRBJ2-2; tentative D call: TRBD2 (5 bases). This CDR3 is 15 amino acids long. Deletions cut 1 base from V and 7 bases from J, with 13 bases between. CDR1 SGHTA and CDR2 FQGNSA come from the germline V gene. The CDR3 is CASSLVRAVFGELFF. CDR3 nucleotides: TGTGCCAGCAGCTTAGTAAGAGCGGTGTTCGGGGAGCTGTTTTTT.

CDR3 nucleotides: TGCAGTGCTAGAGTGACCGGTCGGACGACTGGCTACGAGCAGTACTTC. This translates into CSARVTGRTTGYEQYF. The rearrangement links TRBV20-1 to TRBJ2-1; the D is unclear. The J call is uncertain, as TRBJ2-7 better fits the DNA end. The CDR3 is 16 residues long. Looked up from germline, CDR1 is DFQATT and CDR2 is SNEGSKA (reference sequence).

The CDR3: CATSLAGGRNNEQFF. The DNA of the CDR3 is TGTGCCACCAGTCTAGCGGGAGGGCGCAACAATGAGCAGTTCTTC. This sequence joins TRBV24-1 and TRBJ2-1; 12 nucleotides align to TRBD2. The CDR3 has 15 amino acids. CDR1 is KGHDR and CDR2 is SFDVKD in the germline V gene. The junction had 4 bases not matched to a gene; V was cut back by 6 bases and J by 5 bases.

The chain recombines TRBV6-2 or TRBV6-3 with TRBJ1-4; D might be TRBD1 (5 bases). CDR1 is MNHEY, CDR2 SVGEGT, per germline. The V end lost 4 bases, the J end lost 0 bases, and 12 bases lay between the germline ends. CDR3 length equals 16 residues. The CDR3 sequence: CASSLHRKATNEKLFF. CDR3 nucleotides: TGTGCCAGCAGTTTACACAGGAAAGCAACTAATGAAAAACTGTTTTTT.

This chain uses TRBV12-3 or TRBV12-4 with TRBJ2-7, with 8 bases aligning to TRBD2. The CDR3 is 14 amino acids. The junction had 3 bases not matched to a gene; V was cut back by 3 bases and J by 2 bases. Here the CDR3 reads CASSFTSGPYEQYF. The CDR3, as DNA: TGTGCCAGCAGTTTTACTAGCGGACCCTACGAGCAGTACTTC.

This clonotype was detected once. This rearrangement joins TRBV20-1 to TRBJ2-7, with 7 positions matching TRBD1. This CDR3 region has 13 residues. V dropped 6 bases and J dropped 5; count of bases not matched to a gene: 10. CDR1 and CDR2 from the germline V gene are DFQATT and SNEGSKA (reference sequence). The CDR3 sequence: CSASRGTLDEQYF. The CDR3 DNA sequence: TGCAGTGCCTCCAGGGGGACGCTCGACGAGCAGTACTTC.

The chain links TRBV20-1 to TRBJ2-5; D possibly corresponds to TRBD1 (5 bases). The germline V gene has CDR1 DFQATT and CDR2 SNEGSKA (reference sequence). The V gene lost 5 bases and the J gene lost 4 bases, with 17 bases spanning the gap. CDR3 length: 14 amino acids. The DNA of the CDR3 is TGCAGTGCTTTTTCCGACAGTTCGGGAGAGACCCAGTACTTC. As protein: CSAFSDSSGETQYF.

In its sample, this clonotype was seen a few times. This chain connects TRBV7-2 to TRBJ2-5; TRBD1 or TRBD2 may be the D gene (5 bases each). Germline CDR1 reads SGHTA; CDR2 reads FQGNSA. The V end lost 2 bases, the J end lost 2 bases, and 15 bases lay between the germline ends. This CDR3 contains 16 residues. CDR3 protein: CASSLRPGSRQETQYF. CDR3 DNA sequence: TGTGCCAGCAGCTTACGGCCAGGGAGTCGGCAAGAGACCCAGTACTTC.

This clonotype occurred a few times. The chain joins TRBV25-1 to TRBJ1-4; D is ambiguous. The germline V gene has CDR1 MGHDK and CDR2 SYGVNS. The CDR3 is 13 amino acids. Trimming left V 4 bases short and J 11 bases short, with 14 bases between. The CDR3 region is CASSVTGTVKLFF. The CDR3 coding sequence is TGTGCCAGCAGTGTAACCGGCACTGTTAAACTGTTTTTT.